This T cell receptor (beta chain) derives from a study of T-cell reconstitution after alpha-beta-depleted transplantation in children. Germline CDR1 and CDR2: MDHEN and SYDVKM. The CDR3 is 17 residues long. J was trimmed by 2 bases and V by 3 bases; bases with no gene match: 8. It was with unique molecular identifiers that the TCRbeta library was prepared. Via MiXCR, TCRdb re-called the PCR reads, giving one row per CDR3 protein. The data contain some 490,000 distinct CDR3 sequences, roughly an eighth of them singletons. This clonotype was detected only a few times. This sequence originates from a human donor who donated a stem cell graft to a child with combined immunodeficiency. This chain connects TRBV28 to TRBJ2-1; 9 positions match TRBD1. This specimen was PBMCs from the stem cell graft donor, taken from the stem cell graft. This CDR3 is CASSFSPGQGPYNEQFF. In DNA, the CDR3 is TGTGCCAGCAGTTTCTCGCCTGGACAGGGGCCCTACAATGAGCAGTTCTTC.